The 30 T cell receptor beta chains in this list originate from one sample, sequenced in a study of vaccination effects on CD4 cells after COVID-19. When around 10 days of culture had elapsed, CD4+ T cells were isolated. For these TCRs, the target antigens are not known. Profiled with immunoSEQ multiplex PCR; TCRdb holds only in-frame clones, not every one. Of about 46,000 clones listed, roughly 72% are singletons. Material: CD4+ T cells from PBMCs cultured without peptide, obtained before COVID-19 vaccination. The receptors were gathered from a human donor who had a prior SARS-CoV-2 infection.

The rearrangement joins TRBV4-3 to TRBJ2-3; TRBD2 matches at 11 bases. Germline V gives CDR1 LGHNA, CDR2 YSLEER. The ends lost 2 bases at V and 6 bases at J; junction bases unmatched: 10. The CDR3 sequence is 17 residues long. CDR3 coding DNA: TGCGCCAGCAGCCAATTCCGAGGTAGCGGGAGGGAGGATACGCAGTATTTT. This codes for CASSQFRGSGREDTQYF.

This clone was recorded only once. J is TRBJ2-4 and V is TRBV18, with a tentative D call TRBD1 (6 bases). Germline V gene sequence: CDR1 KGHSH, CDR2 LQKENI. The CDR3 spans 14 residues. The V gene lost 5 bases and the J gene lost 5 bases, with 13 bases spanning the gap. CDR3 region: CASSATGTQNIQYF. In DNA, the CDR3 is TGTGCCAGCTCAGCAACCGGGACACAAAACATTCAGTACTTC.

The gene calls are TRBV19 and TRBJ1-5; D gene uncertain. Deletions cut 1 base from V and 4 bases from J, with 11 bases between. CDR1 LNHDA and CDR2 SQIVND come from the germline V gene (reference sequence). This CDR3 has 15 residues. The CDR3 is CASSIGLRLNQPQHF. As DNA, the CDR3 is TGTGCCAGTAGTATAGGCCTGCGGCTGAATCAGCCCCAGCATTTT.

The chain joins TRBV5-1 to TRBJ2-1; 15 nucleotides align to TRBD2. The length of the CDR3 is 19 residues. Germline V gene sequence: CDR1 SGHRS, CDR2 YFSETQ. The junction had 5 bases not matched to a gene; V was cut back by 0 bases and J by 1 base. For the CDR3, the DNA is TGCGCCAGCAGCTTGGGGGGACTAGCGGGAGGTACATCCTACAATGAGCAGTTCTTC. The encoded protein is CASSLGGLAGGTSYNEQFF. The full variable domain, completed using reference TRBV5-1 and TRBJ2-1, is KAGVTQTPRYLIKTRGQQVTLSCSPISGHRSVSWYQQTPGQGLQFLFEYFSETQRNKGNFPGRFSGRQFSNSRSEMNVSTLELGDSALYLCASSLGGLAGGTSYNEQFFGPGTRLTVL.

The chain joins TRBV6-5 to TRBJ1-2; TRBD1 is a possible D gene (5 bases). The CDR3 extends over 12 amino acids. V lost 5 bases to trimming and J lost 4 bases, with 8 bases between them. Germline assignment: CDR1 MNHEY and CDR2 SVGAGI. The CDR3: CASSRDFYGYTF. CDR3 coding DNA: TGTGCCAGCAGTCGGGACTTCTATGGCTACACCTTC.

This clone was recorded once. V gene TRBV12-3 or TRBV12-4 combines with J gene TRBJ2-7; no clear D gene. The CDR3 runs 13 residues. The V end was cut by 6 bases, the J end by 6 bases, with 15 bases between. In DNA form, the CDR3 reads TGTGCCAGCAGCAACAACCGTATCTTCGAGCAGTACTTC. Translating it yields CASSNNRIFEQYF.

The chain links TRBV6-5 to TRBJ2-1; 8 positions match TRBD1. V lost 6 bases and J lost 4; bases outside the gene matches: 5. The CDR3 length is 14 residues. CDR1 MNHEY and CDR2 SVGAGI come from the germline V gene. CDR3 sequence reads: CASRRDRLYNEQFF. CDR3 sequence (DNA): TGTGCCAGCAGACGGGACAGGCTATACAATGAGCAGTTCTTC.

The chain joins TRBV6-2 or TRBV6-3 to TRBJ2-2; D is possibly TRBD1 or TRBD2 (5 bases each). The ends were cut back, 2 bases at V and 4 bases at J, with 17 bases in the middle. Germline V CDR1 and CDR2: MNHEY, SVGEGT. CDR3 length equals 17 residues. The CDR3 sequence: CASSYDVGGPGTGELFF. Here the CDR3 DNA reads TGTGCCAGCAGTTACGATGTTGGGGGACCGGGCACCGGGGAGCTGTTTTTT.

This clone was seen once. The chain has TRBV3-1 (or the pseudogene TRBV3-2) and TRBJ1-6; TRBD1 might be the D (5 bases). This CDR3 comprises 14 residues. V lost 4 bases and J lost 7, with 11 bases in between. Looked up from germline, CDR1 is LGHDT and CDR2 is YNNKEL (reference sequence). CDR3 protein: CASSRPGENSPLHF. CDR3 DNA sequence: TGTGCCAGCAGCCGGCCGGGGGAGAATTCACCCCTCCACTTT.

The chain joins TRBV30 to TRBJ1-5; unclear D gene. Trimming pared 1 base from V and 2 bases from J, leaving 15 bases between. The CDR3 has 16 residues. Germline CDR1 is GTSNPN and CDR2 is SVGIG (reference sequence). The CDR3 loop reads CAWSGRWSLGNQPQHF. The CDR3 DNA reads as TGTGCCTGGAGTGGCCGGTGGTCGTTAGGCAATCAGCCCCAGCATTTT.

V and J are TRBV4-2 and TRBJ1-3; no definite D call. Looked up from germline, CDR1 is LGHNA and CDR2 is YNFKEQ. There are 14 residues in the CDR3. V was cut by 1 base and J by 8 bases, with 12 bases left in between. The CDR3 bases are TGTGCCAGCAGCCAAGTGGAGGGTGGCGACACCATATATTTT. Its protein product is CASSQVEGGDTIYF.

The CDR3 protein is CASSLVLGDTQYF. The DNA for the CDR3 is TGTGCCAGCAGCTTAGTCCTAGGAGATACGCAGTATTTT. The chain has TRBV11-3 and TRBJ2-3; D is unclear. V lost 1 base, J lost 5 bases, and 7 bases lay in between. Germline V gene data show CDR1 as SGHNT and CDR2 as YENEEA. The CDR3 consists of 13 residues.

V gene TRBV13 combines with J gene TRBJ2-1; D is perhaps TRBD2 (6 bases). Germline assignment: CDR1 PRHDT and CDR2 FYEKMQ (reference sequence). The CDR3 totals 15 residues. The V and J ends lost 1 base and 8 bases respectively, with 15 bases between them. The CDR3, as DNA: TGTGCCAGCAGCTTAGTCGCCGCCGGGGGATATGAGCAGTTCTTC. Amino acid sequence: CASSLVAAGGYEQFF.

The chain joins TRBV5-1 to TRBJ2-3, with TRBD2 matching 13 bases. Germline trimming cut 0 bases from V and 6 bases from J; bases unmatched to any gene: 4. Per the germline V gene, CDR1 is SGHRS and CDR2 is YFSETQ. This CDR3 spans 16 amino acids. The CDR3 nucleotides are TGCGCCAGCAGCTTGGGGACTAGCGGGGGAGAGGATACGCAGTATTTT. Its protein is CASSLGTSGGEDTQYF.

The chain employs TRBV18 and TRBJ1-4; D unresolved. Germline assignment: CDR1 KGHSH and CDR2 LQKENI. Trimming stripped 2 bases from V and 1 base from J, with 5 bases between. This CDR3 spans 14 amino acids. CDR3 sequence reads: CASSPGGTNEKLFF. In nucleotides, the CDR3 is TGTGCCAGCTCACCAGGAGGAACTAATGAAAAACTGTTTTTT.

The V gene is TRBV20-1, the J gene TRBJ2-5; no firm D call. CDR1 DFQATT and CDR2 SNEGSKA come from the germline V gene (reference sequence). V lost 1 base and J lost 7, with 7 bases in between. The CDR3 is made up of 11 amino acids. This chain's CDR3 is CSARGEWTQYF. CDR3 nucleotides: TGCAGTGCTAGAGGGGAATGGACCCAGTACTTC.

The rearrangement joins TRBV11-2 to TRBJ1-3; D not certain. V lost 5 bases, J lost 0 bases, and 14 bases lay in between. CDR1 and CDR2 (germline): SGHAT, FQNNGV. There are 16 residues in the CDR3. The DNA of the CDR3 is TGTGCCAGCAGCCTAGGGCGCAGAATCTCTGGAAACACCATATATTTT. Its protein product is CASSLGRRISGNTIYF.

V usage is TRBV12-5 and J usage is TRBJ2-3; D might be TRBD1 or TRBD2, each matching 5 bases. The CDR3 covers 13 residues. V was trimmed by 11 bases and J by 2 bases, leaving 14 bases between them. Germline V gives CDR1 LGHNT, CDR2 FRNRAP. The chain's CDR3 is CAYSGPNTDTQYF. DNA of the CDR3: TGTGCTTACTCGGGGCCCAACACAGATACGCAGTATTTT. The full variable domain, completed using reference TRBV12-5 and TRBJ2-3, is DARVTQTPRHKVTEMGQEVTMRCQPILGHNTVFWYRQTMMQGLELLAYFRNRAPLDDSGMPKDRFSAEMPDATLATLKIQPSEPRDSAVYFCAYSGPNTDTQYFGPGTRLTVL.

The chain links TRBV15 to TRBJ2-7, with unresolved D. V dropped 0 bases and J dropped 3 bases, with 9 bases sitting between them. The germline CDR1 and CDR2 sequences are LNHNV and YYDKDF (reference sequence). CDR3 length equals 14 residues. The CDR3 DNA reads TGTGCCACCAGCAGAGATCGGGCCTACTACGAGCAGTACTTC. This gives the protein CATSRDRAYYEQYF. Together with reference TRBV15 and TRBJ2-7, the CDR3 gives the full variable domain: DAMVIQNPRYQVTQFGKPVTLSCSQTLNHNVMYWYQQKSSQAPKLLFHYYDKDFNNEADTPDNFQSRRPNTSFCFLDIRSPGLGDTAMYLCATSRDRAYYEQYFGPGTRLTVT.

The V call is TRBV5-6, the J call TRBJ1-4; a possible D gene is TRBD1 (5 bases). The length of the CDR3 is 15 residues. Per the germline V gene, CDR1 is SGHDT and CDR2 is YYEEEE. V was pared by 0 bases and J by 5 bases, with 11 bases between. As DNA, the CDR3 is TGTGCCAGCAGCTTGGGGAGGGGTCGAAATGAAAAACTGTTTTTT. This encodes CASSLGRGRNEKLFF.

This clone appeared a few times. The V call is TRBV6-2 or TRBV6-3, the J call TRBJ2-1; D may be TRBD2 (6 bases). Germline CDR1 reads MNHEY; CDR2 reads SVGEGT. The CDR3 consists of 14 residues. The V and J ends lost 3 bases and 4 bases respectively, with 10 bases between them. The CDR3 DNA follows: TGTGCCAGCAGTTATGCGGGAAAGTACAATGAGCAGTTCTTC. Its protein is CASSYAGKYNEQFF.

The chain couples TRBV7-3 to TRBJ2-2; either TRBD1 or TRBD2 may supply D (5 bases each). Germline loops: CDR1 SGHTA, CDR2 FQGTGA. Trimming pared 5 bases from V and 7 bases from J, leaving 17 bases between. The CDR3 loop spans 15 amino acids. The CDR3 coding sequence is TGTGCCAGCAGCCCTGGGGGTAGCCAGATCGGGGAGCTGTTTTTT. Translated, it gives CASSPGGSQIGELFF.

This clone has only a few counts. This sequence joins TRBV19 and TRBJ1-6; D unresolved. The V end was cut by 2 bases, the J end by 0 bases, with 11 bases between. There are 17 residues in the CDR3. Germline CDR1 is LNHDA and CDR2 is SQIVND (reference sequence). The CDR3 DNA follows: TGTGCCAGTAGTATACCACGTTCCAGCTCCTATAATTCACCCCTCCACTTT. Protein product: CASSIPRSSSYNSPLHF.

This clone has only a few counts. The chain carries TRBV11-2 and TRBJ2-2; D gene uncertain. CDR1 and CDR2 (germline): SGHAT, FQNNGV. The CDR3 runs to 13 residues. Trimming took off 5 bases at V and 7 bases at J, with 11 bases between the two ends. The CDR3 spells CASSRSRNGELFF. The CDR3 nucleotides read TGTGCCAGCAGCCGCTCTAGGAACGGGGAGCTGTTTTTT.

The chain recombines TRBV5-4 with TRBJ2-5, with 7 bases aligning to TRBD1. The CDR3 is made up of 14 amino acids. Germline loops: CDR1 SGHNT, CDR2 YYREEE (reference sequence). V trimming: 1 base; J trimming: 4 bases; junction bases outside the gene matches: 4. Here the CDR3 DNA reads TGTGCCAGCAGCTTGTACAGGGGTTCAGAGACCCAGTACTTC. The encoded protein is CASSLYRGSETQYF. Full variable domain (rest looked up from reference TRBV5-4 and TRBJ2-5): ETGVTQSPTHLIKTRGQQVTLRCSSQSGHNTVSWYQQALGQGPQFIFQYYREEENGRGNFPPRFSGLQFPNYSSELNVNALELDDSALYLCASSLYRGSETQYFGPGTRLLVL.

The chain combines TRBV4-1 with TRBJ1-2; 10 nucleotides agree with TRBD1. Trimming cost V 0 bases and J 3 bases; bases outside gene matches: 13. CDR1 and CDR2 (germline): MGHRA, YSYEKL. This CDR3 has 19 amino acids. CDR3 sequence (DNA): TGCGCCAGCAGCCAAGATCTGGGGACAGGGGTCTTCCTATACTATGGCTACACCTTC. Translated, it gives CASSQDLGTGVFLYYGYTF.

This clone has just a few counts. The V and J genes are TRBV7-2 and TRBJ2-5; D gene unclear. This CDR3 is 14 amino acids long. V shed 4 bases and J shed 1 base, with 10 bases lying between them. CDR1 and CDR2 from the germline V gene are SGHTA and FQGNSA. Here the CDR3 reads CASSYGPSQETQYF. The CDR3 nucleotides read TGTGCCAGCAGCTATGGCCCAAGCCAAGAGACCCAGTACTTC.

This CDR3 is CASSLTSGRQYNEQFF. DNA of the CDR3: TGTGCCAGCAGCCTAACTAGCGGGAGGCAGTACAATGAGCAGTTCTTC. The chain recombines TRBV16 with TRBJ2-1; 12 positions agree with TRBD2. CDR3 length: 16 amino acids. Germline V lookup: CDR1 KGHSY, CDR2 FQNENV. Trimming cost V 4 bases and J 4 bases; bases outside gene matches: 5.

As to this clone: Sequence at one end of the junction differs from germline and may be a read error. The gene calls are TRBV29-1 and TRBJ2-7; 10 bases agree with TRBD2. Germline assignment: CDR1 SQVTM and CDR2 ANQGSEA. CDR3 length equals 14 residues. The CDR3, as DNA: TGCAGCGTTGAAACGCCCCGGACTAGCGGTACATGGGACTTC. It translates to CSVETPRTSGTWDF.

This chain joins TRBV5-3 and TRBJ2-7; 10 bases are a match to TRBD1. TRBV5-3 is annotated as an ORF whose role is uncertain. J gave up 5 bases and V 5 bases, and 7 bases lay outside the gene matches. This CDR3 has 14 residues. CDR3 nucleotide sequence: TGTGCCAGAAGTTCGGACAGGGGGATCCACGAGCAGTACTTC. It is translated as CARSSDRGIHEQYF.